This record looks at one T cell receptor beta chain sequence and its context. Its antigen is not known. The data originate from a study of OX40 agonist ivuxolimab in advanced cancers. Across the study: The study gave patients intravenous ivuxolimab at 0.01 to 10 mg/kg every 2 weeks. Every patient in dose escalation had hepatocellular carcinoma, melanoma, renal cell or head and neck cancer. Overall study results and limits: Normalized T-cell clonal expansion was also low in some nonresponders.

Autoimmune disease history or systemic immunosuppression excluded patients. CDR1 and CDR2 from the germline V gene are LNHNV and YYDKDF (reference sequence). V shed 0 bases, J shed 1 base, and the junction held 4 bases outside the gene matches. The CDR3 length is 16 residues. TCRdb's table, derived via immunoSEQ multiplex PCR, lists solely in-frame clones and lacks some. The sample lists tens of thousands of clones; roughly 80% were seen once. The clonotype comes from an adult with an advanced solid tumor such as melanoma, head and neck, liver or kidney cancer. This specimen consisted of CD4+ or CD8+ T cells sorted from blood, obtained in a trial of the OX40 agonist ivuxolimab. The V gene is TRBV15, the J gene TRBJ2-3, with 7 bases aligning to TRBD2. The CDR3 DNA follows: TGTGCCACCAGCAGAGACCAACGGGGGGGCACAGATACGCAGTATTTT. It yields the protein CATSRDQRGGTDTQYF.